The clone carrying this T cell receptor (beta chain) has ten or more counts. Its specificity is unknown. Germline CDR1 SGHVS, CDR2 FQNEAQ. The junction had 10 bases not matched to a gene; V was cut back by 5 bases and J by 6 bases. The CDR3 has 15 amino acids. These data come from a study of spatial heterogeneity in lung cancer. Study-wide context: Detected sequences consistently included more beta-chain ones than alpha-chain ones. Study-wide points: Ubiquitous expanded tumor TCRs surfaced in blood more at resection than they did at follow-up.

As to time point: blood at routine non-recurrence follow-up after resection. Sequencing covered unsorted whole RNA taken from tumor, nontumor lung or frozen PBMC. The library protocol tagged each TCR cDNA with a unique molecular identifier. TCRdb re-called the 5' RACE reads with MiXCR, one entry per CDR3 protein. Here the sample spans just over 70,000 distinct CDR3 sequences, approximately 9% being singletons. This TCR was recovered from a female donor with early-stage non-small cell lung cancer. The material was PBMCs, obtained at follow-up. The gene calls are TRBV7-8 and TRBJ1-5; 7 nucleotides line up with TRBD1. CDR3 bases: TGTGCCAGCAGCGCTCGACCGGGACAGTCTCAGCCCCAGCATTTT. It translates to CASSARPGQSQPQHF.